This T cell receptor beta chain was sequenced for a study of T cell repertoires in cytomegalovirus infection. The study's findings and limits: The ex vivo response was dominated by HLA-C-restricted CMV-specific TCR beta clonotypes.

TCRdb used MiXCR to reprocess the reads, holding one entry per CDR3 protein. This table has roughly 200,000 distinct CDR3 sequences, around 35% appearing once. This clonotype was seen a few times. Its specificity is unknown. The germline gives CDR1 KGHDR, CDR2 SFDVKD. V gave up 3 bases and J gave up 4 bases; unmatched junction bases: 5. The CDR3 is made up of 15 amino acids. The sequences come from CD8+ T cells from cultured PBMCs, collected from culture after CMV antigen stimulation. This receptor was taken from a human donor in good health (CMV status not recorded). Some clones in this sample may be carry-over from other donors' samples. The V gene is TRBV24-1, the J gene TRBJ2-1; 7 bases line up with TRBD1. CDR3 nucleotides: TGTGCCACCAGTGATCGGGGACAGAAATACAATGAGCAGTTCTTC. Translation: CATSDRGQKYNEQFF.